Below are 22 T cell receptor beta chains sequenced from a single sample in a study of OX40 agonist ivuxolimab in advanced cancers. Clones were sequenced by immunoSEQ multiplex PCR, and TCRdb holds only the in-frame ones, with some missing. Counted here are approximately 86,000 clones, roughly nine tenths occurring once; the ten biggest clones make up around 1.1%. Sample: CD4+ or CD8+ T cells sorted from blood, taken in a trial of the OX40 agonist ivuxolimab. These receptors all stem from an adult with an advanced solid tumor such as melanoma, head and neck, liver or kidney cancer.

The chain recombines TRBV6-5 with TRBJ2-2, with 8 nucleotides matching TRBD1. The CDR3 is 15 residues long. Germline assignment: CDR1 MNHEY and CDR2 SVGAGI. V trimming: 4 bases; J trimming: 3 bases; junction bases outside the gene matches: 4. The CDR3 loop reads CASSFQGAHTGELFF. The CDR3 DNA reads TGTGCCAGCAGTTTTCAGGGGGCGCACACCGGGGAGCTGTTTTTT.

The chain joins TRBV27 to TRBJ1-1; D ambiguous. Germline V CDR1 and CDR2: MNHEY, SMNVEV (reference sequence). This CDR3 contains 13 residues. The germline V and J ends were trimmed by 2 bases and 6 bases, with 10 bases remaining between them. The CDR3 loop is CASSLGYPAEAFF. The CDR3, as DNA: TGTGCCAGCAGTTTAGGGTATCCGGCTGAAGCTTTCTTT.

The rearrangement uses TRBV28 and TRBJ2-7; 7 bases match TRBD2. Germline lookup yields CDR1 MDHEN and CDR2 SYDVKM. This CDR3 has 14 amino acids. The J segment lost 2 bases and the V segment lost 7 bases, leaving 8 bases of the junction unmatched. As DNA, the CDR3 is TGTGCCAGCACGATGGGCGGGAGCCCCTACGAGCAGTACTTC. This encodes CASTMGGSPYEQYF.

The chain links TRBV7-8 to TRBJ2-7, with 10 bases identical to TRBD2. Germline V gene data show CDR1 as SGHVS and CDR2 as FQNEAQ. There are 15 residues in the CDR3. The V gene end was trimmed by 6 bases and the J gene end by 5 bases; junction bases not matched to a gene: 10. Here the CDR3 DNA reads TGTGCCAGCAGACGACTACTAGCGGGATTTAACGAGCAGTACTTC. The encoded protein is CASRRLLAGFNEQYF.

The chain uses TRBV16 and TRBJ2-1, with D perhaps TRBD1 (5 bases). CDR1 and CDR2 (germline): KGHSY, FQNENV. V was shortened by 4 bases and J by 0 bases, with 7 bases between the two germline ends. The CDR3 sequence is 14 residues long. CDR3 sequence reads: CASSLDSSYNEQFF. The CDR3 nucleotides are TGTGCCAGCAGCCTAGACAGCTCCTACAATGAGCAGTTCTTC. Full variable domain (outside the CDR3, taken from reference TRBV16 and TRBJ2-1): GEEVAQTPKHLVRGEGQKAKLYCAPIKGHSYVFWYQQVLKNEFKFLISFQNENVFDETGMPKERFSAKCLPNSPCSLEIQATKLEDSAVYFCASSLDSSYNEQFFGPGTRLTVL.

V gene TRBV5-1 combines with J gene TRBJ2-7; 9 positions match TRBD2. Germline lookup yields CDR1 SGHRS and CDR2 YFSETQ. The length of the CDR3 is 15 residues. V lost 0 bases, J lost 5 bases, and 6 bases stayed unmatched. In nucleotides, the CDR3 is TGCGCCAGCAGCTTGGGAGCGGGGGGAGGGGACGAGCAGTACTTC. Protein product: CASSLGAGGGDEQYF.

V is TRBV9 and J is TRBJ2-7, with unresolved D. CDR1 is SGDLS, CDR2 YYNGEE, per germline. CDR3 length: 16 residues. Trimming removed 0 bases from V and 9 bases from J, with 22 bases in between. This chain's CDR3 is CASSVGGALGLTAQYF. The CDR3 DNA reads as TGTGCCAGCAGCGTAGGAGGTGCCCTTGGGCTTACGGCGCAGTACTTC. Based on the CDR3 plus reference TRBV9 and TRBJ2-7, the full variable domain is DSGVTQTPKHLITATGQRVTLRCSPRSGDLSVYWYQQSLDQGLQFLIQYYNGEERAKGNILERFSAQQFPDLHSELNLSSLELGDSALYFCASSVGGALGLTAQYFGPGTRLTVT.

V usage is TRBV6-7 and J usage is TRBJ2-1, with unresolved D. TRBV6-7 is marked as an open reading frame, function uncertain. This CDR3 is built from 16 residues. V dropped 6 bases and J dropped 5 bases, with 20 bases sitting between them. The CDR3 loop reads CASSRSYRLRDNEQFF. The CDR3 nucleotides read TGTGCCAGCAGCCGATCATACCGTTTACGGGACAATGAGCAGTTCTTC.

The chain links TRBV5-6 to TRBJ2-1, with TRBD2 as a possible D gene (6 bases). This CDR3 contains 14 residues. Germline V gives CDR1 SGHDT, CDR2 YYEEEE. V gave up 2 bases and J gave up 9 bases, with 15 bases separating them. CDR3 nucleotide sequence: TGTGCCAGCAGCTTCCGCGGGGTCAATAGTGAGCAGTTCTTC. It is translated as CASSFRGVNSEQFF.

This clone appeared a single time. J is TRBJ2-7 and V is TRBV11-2, with 12 bases aligning to TRBD2. V shed 5 bases and J 3 bases; nucleotides not matched to a gene: 2. The CDR3 is 14 residues long. CDR1 is SGHAT and CDR2 is FQNNGV in the germline V gene. CDR3 DNA sequence: TGTGCCAGCAGCCTAGCGGGAGGGGTCTACGAGCAGTACTTC. Its translation: CASSLAGGVYEQYF.

V is TRBV9 and J is TRBJ2-3; possible D gene TRBD2, 6 bases. CDR3 length: 11 residues. Germline V gene sequence: CDR1 SGDLS, CDR2 YYNGEE. Trimming shortened V by 6 bases and J by 6 bases, and 8 bases separated the two germline ends. The CDR3 loop is CASTRGDTQYF. CDR3 nucleotide sequence: TGTGCCAGCACCCGGGGGGATACGCAGTATTTT.

The chain employs TRBV19 and TRBJ2-5, with a tentative D call TRBD2 (6 bases). V lost 5 bases, J lost 9 bases, and 19 bases lay in between. The germline V gene has CDR1 LNHDA and CDR2 SQIVND (reference sequence). This CDR3 has 14 residues. CDR3 loop: CASSSHGGPVAQYF. CDR3 bases: TGTGCCAGTAGTTCTCATGGAGGGCCCGTGGCCCAGTACTTC.

The V gene is TRBV28, the J gene TRBJ2-7, with D possibly TRBD1 on 6 matching bases. V was trimmed by 3 bases and J by 0 bases, leaving 15 bases between them. The CDR3 runs 16 residues. Germline lookup yields CDR1 MDHEN and CDR2 SYDVKM. CDR3 sequence: CASSFSPQGNSYEQYF. Written as DNA, the CDR3 is TGTGCCAGCAGTTTTTCGCCTCAGGGGAACTCCTACGAGCAGTACTTC.

The gene calls are TRBV30 and TRBJ2-7, with TRBD1 matching over 9 bases. The germline V gene encodes CDR1 GTSNPN and CDR2 SVGIG (reference sequence). The CDR3 is 13 residues long. Here the CDR3 DNA reads TGTGCACGGGGGACAGGGCCAGTATACGAGCAGTACTTC. This translates into CARGTGPVYEQYF.

J is TRBJ2-7 and V is TRBV10-2, with unresolved D. The germline V gene encodes CDR1 WSHSY and CDR2 SAAADI. V lost 6 bases, J lost 2 bases, and 11 bases lay in between. The CDR3 loop spans 13 amino acids. The CDR3 DNA is TGCGCCAGCAGCGATCTGACAACCTACGAGCAGTACTTC. Translating gives CASSDLTTYEQYF.

This chain uses TRBV7-9 with TRBJ2-5; D not resolved. Trimming shortened V by 7 bases and J by 5 bases, and 11 bases separated the two germline ends. This CDR3 contains 12 residues. Germline-derived CDR1 and CDR2 are SEHNR and FQNEAQ (reference sequence). The CDR3 sequence: CASTDLGETQYF. DNA for the CDR3: TGTGCCAGCACCGATTTAGGGGAGACCCAGTACTTC. The full variable domain, with the rest looked up from reference TRBV7-9 and TRBJ2-5, is DTGVSQNPRHKITKRGQNVTFRCDPISEHNRLYWYRQTLGQGPEFLTYFQNEAQLEKSRLLSDRFSAERPKGSFSTLEIQRTEQGDSAMYLCASTDLGETQYFGPGTRLLVL.

This clone is a singleton in its sample. The CDR3 region has the DNA TGCGCCAGCAGCGAAACCCAGGGGCTTCAGGCTGAAGCTTTCTTT. Amino acids: CASSETQGLQAEAFF. The genes are TRBV5-1 and TRBJ1-1, with a weak D call TRBD1 (6 bases). CDR3 length equals 15 residues. V gave up 4 bases and J gave up 6 bases, with 19 bases separating them. The germline CDR1 and CDR2 sequences are SGHRS and YFSETQ.

The chain employs TRBV30 and TRBJ1-6; D is possibly TRBD1 (5 bases). CDR1 is GTSNPN and CDR2 is SVGIG in the germline V gene (reference sequence). V was shortened by 3 bases and J by 4 bases, with 7 bases between the two germline ends. CDR3 size: 13 residues. CDR3 sequence: CAWRGTYNSPLHF. CDR3 nucleotide sequence: TGTGCCTGGAGGGGGACGTATAATTCACCCCTCCACTTT.

The chain links TRBV19 to TRBJ1-5; 9 nucleotides match TRBD1. The CDR3 extends over 14 amino acids. V lost 6 bases and J lost 3; bases outside the gene matches: 3. Per germline, CDR1 LNHDA and CDR2 SQIVND (reference sequence). CDR3 sequence: CASRGQGFNQPQHF. For the CDR3, the DNA is TGTGCCAGTAGGGGACAGGGTTTCAATCAGCCCCAGCATTTT. The full variable domain, with the rest looked up from reference TRBV19 and TRBJ1-5, is DGGITQSPKYLFRKEGQNVTLSCEQNLNHDAMYWYRQDPGQGLRLIYYSQIVNDFQKGDIAEGYSVSREKKESFPLTVTSAQKNPTAFYLCASRGQGFNQPQHFGDGTRLSIL.

J is TRBJ2-5 and V is TRBV5-4, with D possibly TRBD2 on 7 matching bases. Germline values: CDR1 SGHNT, CDR2 YYREEE (reference sequence). This CDR3 has 14 residues. V lost 7 bases, J lost 5 bases, and 18 bases lay in between. CDR3 sequence: CASGLGGAEETQYF. DNA for the CDR3: TGTGCCAGCGGTCTGGGGGGGGCGGAGGAGACCCAGTACTTC.

The chain links TRBV18 to TRBJ1-1; weak D call: TRBD1 (5 bases). The CDR3 totals 15 residues. Trimming removed 0 bases from V and 3 bases from J, with 11 bases in between. Germline V gene lookup returns CDR1 KGHSH and CDR2 LQKENI. The CDR3 DNA sequence: TGTGCCAGCTCACCACCGGGCAGGGCGGACACTGAAGCTTTCTTT. It is translated as CASSPPGRADTEAFF.

The chain has TRBV18 and TRBJ2-2, with D unresolved. CDR3 length: 15 amino acids. Germline V gives CDR1 KGHSH, CDR2 LQKENI. V shed 6 bases and J shed 0 bases, with 11 bases lying between them. The CDR3 spells CASSPLVANTGELFF. In nucleotides, the CDR3 is TGTGCCAGCTCGCCCTTGGTCGCGAACACCGGGGAGCTGTTTTTT.